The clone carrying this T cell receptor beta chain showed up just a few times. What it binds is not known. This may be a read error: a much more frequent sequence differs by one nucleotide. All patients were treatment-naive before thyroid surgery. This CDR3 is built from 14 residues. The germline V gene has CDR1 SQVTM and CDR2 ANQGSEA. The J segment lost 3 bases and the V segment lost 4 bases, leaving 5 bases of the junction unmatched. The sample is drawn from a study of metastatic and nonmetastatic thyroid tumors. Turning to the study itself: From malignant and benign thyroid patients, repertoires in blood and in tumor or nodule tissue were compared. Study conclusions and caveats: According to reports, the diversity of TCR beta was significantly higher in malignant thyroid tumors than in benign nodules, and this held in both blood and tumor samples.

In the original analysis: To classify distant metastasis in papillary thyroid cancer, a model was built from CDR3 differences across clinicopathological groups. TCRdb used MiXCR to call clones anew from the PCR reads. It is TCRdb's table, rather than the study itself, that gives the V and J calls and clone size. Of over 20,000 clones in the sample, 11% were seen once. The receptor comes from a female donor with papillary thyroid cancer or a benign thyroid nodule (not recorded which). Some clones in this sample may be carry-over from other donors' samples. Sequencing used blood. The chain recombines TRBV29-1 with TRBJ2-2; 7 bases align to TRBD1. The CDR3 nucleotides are TGCAGCGTTGTCGGGACAGAAGACACCGGGGAGCTGTTTTTT. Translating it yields CSVVGTEDTGELFF.